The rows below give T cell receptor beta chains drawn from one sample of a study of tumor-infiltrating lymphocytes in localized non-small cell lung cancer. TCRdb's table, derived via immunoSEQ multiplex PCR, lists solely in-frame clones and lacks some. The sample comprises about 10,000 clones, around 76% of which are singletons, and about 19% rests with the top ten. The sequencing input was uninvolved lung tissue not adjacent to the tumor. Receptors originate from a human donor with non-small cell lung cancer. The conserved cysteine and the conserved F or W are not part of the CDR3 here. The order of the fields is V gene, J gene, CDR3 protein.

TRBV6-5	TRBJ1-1	ASSYSKGNTEAF
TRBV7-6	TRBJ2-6	ASSPDPSGANVLT
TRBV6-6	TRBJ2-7	AAHGREVPYEQY
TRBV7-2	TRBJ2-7	ASRPGTGQYEQY
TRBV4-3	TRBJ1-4	ASSPRTGGYEKLF
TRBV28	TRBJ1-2	ASSPAGGYYGYT
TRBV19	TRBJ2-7	ASSRESPYEQY
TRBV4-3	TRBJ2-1	ASSQGFGHGRDYNEQF
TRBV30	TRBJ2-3	AWNRLVDTQY
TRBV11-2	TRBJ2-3	ASSLAGGPDTQY
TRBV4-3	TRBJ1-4	ASSQDPHATGGKLF
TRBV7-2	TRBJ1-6	ASSPSQNFDRVNSPLH
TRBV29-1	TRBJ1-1	SVDSTGTGLEAF
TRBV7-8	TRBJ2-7	ASSSRTGGYEQY
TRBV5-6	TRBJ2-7	ASSGLGRSGEQY
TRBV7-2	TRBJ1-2	ASSLGQGSSYT
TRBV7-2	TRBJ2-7	ASSPMYEQY
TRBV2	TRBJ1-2	ASSLGQGNYGYT
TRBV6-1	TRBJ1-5	ASFQMGSNQPQH
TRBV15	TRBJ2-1	ATRAGNEQF
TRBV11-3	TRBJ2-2	ASSLVTQGAGELF
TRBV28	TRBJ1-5	ASSWTGGFGNQPQH
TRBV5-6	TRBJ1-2	ASSLGRKRLYGYT
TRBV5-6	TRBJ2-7	ASSLGQGARLQY
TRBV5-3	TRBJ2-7	ARSSLRLFYEQY
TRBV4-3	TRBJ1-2	ASSQDHYGYT
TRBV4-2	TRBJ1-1	ASSQGRGENTEAF
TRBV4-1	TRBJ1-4	ASSPIPTRRGEKLF
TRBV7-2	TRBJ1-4	ASSLTGPTNEKLF
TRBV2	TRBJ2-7	ASNLAGGRYEQY
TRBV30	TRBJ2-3	AWGTGGRSDTQY
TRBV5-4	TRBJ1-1	ASSSGTGRTEAF
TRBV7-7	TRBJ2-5	ASSPGTGGWETQY
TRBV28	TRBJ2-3	ASPPAGPSTDTQY
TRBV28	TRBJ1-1	ASSPALGQNTEAF
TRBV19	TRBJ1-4	ASADRGATNEKLF
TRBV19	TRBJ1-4	ASSMPRVTNEKLF
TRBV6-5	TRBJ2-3	ASRVQGADTQY
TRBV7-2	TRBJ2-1	ASSLAGTSGNMF
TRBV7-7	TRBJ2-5	ASSRGKAGTGETQY
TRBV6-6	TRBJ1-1	ASMWGRTEAF
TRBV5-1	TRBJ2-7	ASSLLQGSTYEQY
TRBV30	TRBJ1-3	AWDRGTGLNTIY
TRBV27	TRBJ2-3	ASSFWSSTDTQY
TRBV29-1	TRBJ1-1	SVTWGLGGAEAF
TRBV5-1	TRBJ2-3	ASREGPGDTQY
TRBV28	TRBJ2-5	ASSLPTGDVETQY
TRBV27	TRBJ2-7	ASSLQGRHEQY
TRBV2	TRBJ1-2	ASSEGLFYGYT